The rows below give T cell receptor beta chains drawn from one sample of a study of blood T cells in healthy people across ages. TCRdb itself ran the 5' RACE reads through MiXCR, one entry per CDR3 protein. This table holds about 970,000 distinct CDR3 sequences, roughly 51% found once. Sequencing input: blood. The receptors derive from a woman aged 55-75 years in good health. CDR3s include the opening cysteine and the closing phenylalanine or tryptophan. Fields, in order: clone size, J gene, D gene, V gene, CDR3 DNA, CDR3 protein. D genes are given only for firm matches. Clone size is given for some rows only: seen once, a few or many times, or a class if the clone is expanded.

few	TRBJ2-3	TRBD2	TRBV20-1	TGCAGTGCTAGCCCAACGGGGGGAAGCACAGATACGCAGTATTTT	CSASPTGGSTDTQYF
many	TRBJ2-3	NA	TRBV4-2	TGTGCCAGCAGCCAAGATTTGTTCGATGAAACGGATACGCAGTATTTT	CASSQDLFDETDTQYF
few	TRBJ1-5	TRBD1	TRBV2	TGTGCCAGCAGTGAAGCGCTTCAGGGGGGCGGTCAGCCCCAGCATTTT	CASSEALQGGGQPQHF
NA	TRBJ2-3	TRBD2	TRBV4-2	TGTGCCAGCAGCCAAGCGGGGGGGGTAGGGAGTCGGACAGATACGCAGTATTTT	CASSQAGGVGSRTDTQYF
NA	TRBJ2-5	TRBD2	TRBV12-3/TRBV12-4	TGTGCCAGCAGTTTCCCTGGTCTAGCGGGAGGCGACAATGAGCAGTACTTC	CASSFPGLAGGDNEQYF
NA	TRBJ2-7	TRBD2	TRBV25-1	TGTGCCAGCAGTGAAGTTCTAGCGGGAGACGCCGAGCAGTACTTC	CASSEVLAGDAEQYF
NA	TRBJ2-7	TRBD2	TRBV3-1	TGTGCCAGCAGCCAATACGGGAGGAGGTACGAGCAGTACTTC	CASSQYGRRYEQYF
NA	TRBJ2-7	NA	TRBV3-1	TGTGCCAGCAGCGGTCTGGAGGGGGCGATGGGCGAGCAGTACTTC	CASSGLEGAMGEQYF
few	TRBJ2-7	TRBD2	TRBV7-2	TGTGCCAGCAGCTTATCTGCAGCGGGAGGCTACGAGCAGTACTTC	CASSLSAAGGYEQYF
few	TRBJ1-2	NA	TRBV28	TGTGCCAGTAGCCCAAACAGGGACTATGGCTACACCTTC	CASSPNRDYGYTF
NA	TRBJ1-1	NA	TRBV7-2	TGTGCCAGCAGCTTTGGGGGGCTTCGGACTGAAGCTTTCTTT	CASSFGGLRTEAFF
NA	TRBJ2-1	NA	TRBV6-6	TGTGCCAGCAGTTACTCGACCTCTGGTGAGCAGTTCTTC	CASSYSTSGEQFF
NA	TRBJ2-4	TRBD1	TRBV28	TGTGCCAGTTATCCTAGACAGGGGGTATACATTCAGTACTTC	CASYPRQGVYIQYF
NA	TRBJ2-5	TRBD1	TRBV3-1	TGTGCCAGCAGCCAAGAAGGAACAGGGGGCAAGACCCAGTACTTC	CASSQEGTGGKTQYF
many	TRBJ1-4	TRBD1	TRBV25-1	TGTGCCAGCAGTGGGACAGGGCACCCGTTTTTT	CASSGTGHPFF
NA	TRBJ2-1	TRBD2	TRBV7-9	TGTGCCAGCAGCTTTCCGGGACTAGTTTCTAATGAGCAGTTCTTC	CASSFPGLVSNEQFF
once	TRBJ2-7	TRBD1	TRBV4-1	TGCGCCAGCAACCACAGCCGGGACAGAACCTACGAGCAGTACTTC	CASNHSRDRTYEQYF
NA	TRBJ2-3	NA	TRBV7-6	TGTGCCAGCAGCGCCCAGAGACGAACCCCTTACTTCACAGATACGCAGTATTTT	CASSAQRRTPYFTDTQYF
NA	TRBJ2-7	TRBD1	TRBV29-1	TGCAGCGTTCTCTCCCGGGACAGGGGATCCTACGAGCAGTACTTC	CSVLSRDRGSYEQYF
NA	TRBJ2-5	TRBD1	TRBV12-3/TRBV12-4	TGTGCCAGCAGACCGGGACAGGGGGTTCAAGAGACCCAGTACTTC	CASRPGQGVQETQYF
NA	TRBJ1-5	NA	TRBV27	TGTGCCAGCAGTTTACTGGGTGTCGGTCAGCCCCAGCATTTT	CASSLLGVGQPQHF
once	TRBJ2-7	NA	TRBV12-5	TGTGCTAGTGCCCCCGACGTGCGGAGGACCTACGAGCAGTACTTC	CASAPDVRRTYEQYF
NA	TRBJ1-6	NA	TRBV6-5	TGTGCCAGCACTCCCCGGGGAGGGGTGTCGTCACCCCTCCACTTT	CASTPRGGVSSPLHF
once	TRBJ2-7	TRBD1	TRBV7-9	TGTGCCAGCAGCCCCGGACAGGGGGCAAGAGAGACCCAGAACTTC	CASSPGQGARETQNF
NA	TRBJ2-7	TRBD1	TRBV27	TGTGCCAGCAGTCCGCTCACAGGGGGATGCACCTACGAGCAGTACTTC	CASSPLTGGCTYEQYF
few	TRBJ2-7	NA	TRBV7-9	TGTGCCAGCAGCTTAGCGTCCGGGGGTATACAAGGATACGAGCAGTACTTC	CASSLASGGIQGYEQYF
few	TRBJ2-1	TRBD2	TRBV7-9	TGTGCCAGCAGCGCTTGGACTAGCGGGAGTTACAATGAGCAGTTCTTC	CASSAWTSGSYNEQFF
NA	TRBJ2-3	NA	TRBV5-5	TGTGCCAGCAGCCCTTTCTGGGGAGGCACAGATACGCAGTATTTT	CASSPFWGGTDTQYF
NA	TRBJ2-7	TRBD2	TRBV5-1	TGCGCCAGCAGCATCCTTCTAGCGGGAGATAGGTACGAGCAGTACTTC	CASSILLAGDRYEQYF
many	TRBJ2-2	NA	TRBV7-3	TGTGCCAGCAGCTTATTCGGCGGGGAGCTGTTTTTT	CASSLFGGELFF
NA	TRBJ2-5	TRBD2	TRBV29-1	TGCAGCGGAAAGGGGTTTCTAGCGGGAGGATTCCAAGAGACCCAGTACTTC	CSGKGFLAGGFQETQYF
few	TRBJ2-6	NA	TRBV4-3	TGCGCCAGCAGCCAAAGGCAGAGTTTCTGGGGGGACTCTGGGGCCAACGTCCTGACTTTC	CASSQRQSFWGDSGANVLTF
NA	TRBJ2-7	TRBD2	TRBV4-1	TGCGCCAGCAACCTAGCGGGAGGGTACAATGAGCAGTACTTC	CASNLAGGYNEQYF
NA	TRBJ2-7	NA	TRBV12-3/TRBV12-4	TGTGCCAGCAGTTCGGTAACAAGCTACGAGCAGTACTTC	CASSSVTSYEQYF
NA	TRBJ2-7	NA	TRBV4-1	TGCGCCAGCAGCCAAGATAGATGGGGAGGCGGGTACGAGCAGTACTTC	CASSQDRWGGGYEQYF
NA	TRBJ2-2	NA	TRBV6-6	TGTGCCAGCAGGAGGGCGGTCCAGCAGAACACCGGGGAGCTGTTTTTT	CASRRAVQQNTGELFF
NA	TRBJ2-7	NA	TRBV24-1	TGTGCCACCAGTGATTCGACAGACAATGAGCAGTACTTC	CATSDSTDNEQYF
NA	TRBJ2-7	NA	TRBV29-1	TGCAGCGTTGAGGGTCCAGAAGACAATGAGCAGTACTTC	CSVEGPEDNEQYF
NA	TRBJ1-4	NA	TRBV25-1	TGTGCCAGCAGTGAATCGGATGGGGGAGCAACTAATGAAAAACTGTTTTTT	CASSESDGGATNEKLFF
NA	TRBJ1-1	TRBD1	TRBV2	TGTGCCAGCAGTAGGACAGGGAAAACTGAAGCTTTCTTT	CASSRTGKTEAFF
NA	TRBJ2-2	TRBD1	TRBV25-1	TGTGCCAGCAGTGAATCGAGGACAGGAGCGAACACCGGGGAGCTGTTTTTT	CASSESRTGANTGELFF
few	TRBJ2-3	NA	TRBV9	TGTGCCAGCAGAGATCTCCTAGAGGGAAAAACAGATACGCAGTATTTT	CASRDLLEGKTDTQYF
NA	TRBJ2-1	TRBD2	TRBV7-8	TGTGCCAGCAGCTTAATCCTAGCGGGAAGGAATGAGCAGTTCTTC	CASSLILAGRNEQFF
NA	TRBJ2-7	TRBD2	TRBV4-1	TGCGCCAGCAGCCAGCGGGAGTACTCCGACGAGCAGTACTTC	CASSQREYSDEQYF
NA	TRBJ2-1	TRBD2	TRBV20-1	TGCAGTGCTAAGAGCGGGACCTCCTACAATGAGCAGTTCTTC	CSAKSGTSYNEQFF
few	TRBJ2-5	TRBD2	TRBV20-1	TGCAGTGCTCCGACTAGCGGCCTTGGTGAAGAGACCCAGTACTTC	CSAPTSGLGEETQYF
NA	TRBJ2-7	NA	TRBV28	TGTGCCAGCAGTTTTAACAGAATAACCTACGAGCAGTACTTC	CASSFNRITYEQYF
once	TRBJ2-5	NA	TRBV5-1	TGCGCCAGCAGCTTGGCCGGCGGGGTAAGAGAGACCCAGTACTTC	CASSLAGGVRETQYF
NA	TRBJ2-7	NA	TRBV20-1	TGCAGTGCTAGAGAATCGGGGCAGGGACCTTACGAGCAGTACTTC	CSARESGQGPYEQYF
NA	TRBJ2-5	TRBD1	TRBV2	TGTGCCAGCACCCTGGGACAGGGAACTTGGGCCCAGTACTTC	CASTLGQGTWAQYF
NA	TRBJ2-3	NA	TRBV12-3/TRBV12-4	TGTGCCAGCAGTCCCGCGACTGCGAGTGGGTCAGATACGCAGTATTTT	CASSPATASGSDTQYF
NA	TRBJ2-3	NA	TRBV4-2	TGTGCCAGCAGCCAAGATCGGGCAAGCACAGATACGCAGTATTTT	CASSQDRASTDTQYF
once	TRBJ2-1	NA	TRBV29-1	TGCAGCGTTGACACTAGCCGGGTTAGTGAGCAGTTCTTC	CSVDTSRVSEQFF